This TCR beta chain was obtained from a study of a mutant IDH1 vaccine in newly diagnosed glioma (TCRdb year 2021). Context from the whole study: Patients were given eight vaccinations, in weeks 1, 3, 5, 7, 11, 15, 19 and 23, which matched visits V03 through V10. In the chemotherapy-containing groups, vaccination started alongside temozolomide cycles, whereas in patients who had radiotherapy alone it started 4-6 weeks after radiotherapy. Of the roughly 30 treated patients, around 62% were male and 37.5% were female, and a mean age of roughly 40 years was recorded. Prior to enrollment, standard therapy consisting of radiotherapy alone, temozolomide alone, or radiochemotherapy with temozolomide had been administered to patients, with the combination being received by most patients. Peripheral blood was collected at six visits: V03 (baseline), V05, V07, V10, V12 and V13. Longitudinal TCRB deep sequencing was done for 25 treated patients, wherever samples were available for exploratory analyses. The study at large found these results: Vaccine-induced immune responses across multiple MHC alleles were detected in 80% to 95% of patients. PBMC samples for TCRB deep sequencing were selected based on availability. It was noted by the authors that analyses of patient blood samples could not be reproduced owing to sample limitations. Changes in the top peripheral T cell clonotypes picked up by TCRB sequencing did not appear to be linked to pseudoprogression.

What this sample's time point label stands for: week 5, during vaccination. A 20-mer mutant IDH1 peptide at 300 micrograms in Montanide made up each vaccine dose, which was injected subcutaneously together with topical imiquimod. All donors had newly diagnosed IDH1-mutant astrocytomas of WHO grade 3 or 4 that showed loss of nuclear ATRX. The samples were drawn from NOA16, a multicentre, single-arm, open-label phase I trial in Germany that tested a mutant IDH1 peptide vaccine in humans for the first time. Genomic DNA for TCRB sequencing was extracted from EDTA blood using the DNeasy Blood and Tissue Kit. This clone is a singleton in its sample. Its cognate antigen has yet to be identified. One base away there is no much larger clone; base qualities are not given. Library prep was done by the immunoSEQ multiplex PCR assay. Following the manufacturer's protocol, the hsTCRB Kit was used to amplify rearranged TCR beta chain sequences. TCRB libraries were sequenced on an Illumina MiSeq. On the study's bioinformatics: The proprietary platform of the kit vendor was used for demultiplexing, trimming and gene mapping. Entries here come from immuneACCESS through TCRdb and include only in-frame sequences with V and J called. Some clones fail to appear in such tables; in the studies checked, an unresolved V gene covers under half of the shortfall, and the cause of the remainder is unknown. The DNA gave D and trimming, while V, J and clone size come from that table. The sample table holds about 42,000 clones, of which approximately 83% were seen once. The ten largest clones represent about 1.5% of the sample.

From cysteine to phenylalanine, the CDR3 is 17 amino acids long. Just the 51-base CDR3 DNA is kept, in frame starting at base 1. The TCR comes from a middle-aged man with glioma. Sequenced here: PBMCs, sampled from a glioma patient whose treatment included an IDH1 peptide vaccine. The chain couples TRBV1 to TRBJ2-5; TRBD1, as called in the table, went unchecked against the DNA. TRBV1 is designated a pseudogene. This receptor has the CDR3 CTSSQDRIWTGKETQYF. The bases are TGCACCAGCAGCCAAGATAGAATCTGGACAGGGAAAGAGACCCAGTACTTC.